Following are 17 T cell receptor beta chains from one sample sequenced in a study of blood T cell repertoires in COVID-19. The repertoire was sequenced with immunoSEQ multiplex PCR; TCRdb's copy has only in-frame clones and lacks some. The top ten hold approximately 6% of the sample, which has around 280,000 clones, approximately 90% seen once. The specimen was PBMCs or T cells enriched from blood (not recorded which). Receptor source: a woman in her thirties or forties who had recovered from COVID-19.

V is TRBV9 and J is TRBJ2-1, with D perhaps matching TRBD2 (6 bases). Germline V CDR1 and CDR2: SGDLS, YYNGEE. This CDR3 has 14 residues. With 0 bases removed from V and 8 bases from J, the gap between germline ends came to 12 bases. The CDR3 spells CASSVGAGSDEQFF. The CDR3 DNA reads TGTGCCAGCAGCGTAGGGGCGGGATCGGATGAGCAGTTCTTC.

CDR3 loop: CAISEYRSDEQFF. Written as DNA, the CDR3 is TGTGCCATCAGTGAGTACCGCAGCGATGAGCAGTTCTTC. V is TRBV10-3 and J is TRBJ2-1; D is unresolved. The CDR3 length is 13 residues. CDR1 and CDR2 from the germline V gene are ENHRY and SYGVKD. Trimming stripped 1 base from V and 8 bases from J, with 9 bases between.

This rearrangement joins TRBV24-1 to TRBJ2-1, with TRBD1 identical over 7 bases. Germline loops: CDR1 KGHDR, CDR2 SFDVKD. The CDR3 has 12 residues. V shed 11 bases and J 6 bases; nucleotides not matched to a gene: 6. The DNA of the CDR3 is TGTGCCAGCGACAGGGACATCAATGAGCAGTTCTTC. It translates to CASDRDINEQFF.

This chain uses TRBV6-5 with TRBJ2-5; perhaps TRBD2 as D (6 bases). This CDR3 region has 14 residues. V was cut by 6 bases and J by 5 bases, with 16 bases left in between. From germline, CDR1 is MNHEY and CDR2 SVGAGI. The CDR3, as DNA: TGTGCCAGCAGCCCCCGGACGGCGGGGGAGACCCAGTACTTC. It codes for CASSPRTAGETQYF.

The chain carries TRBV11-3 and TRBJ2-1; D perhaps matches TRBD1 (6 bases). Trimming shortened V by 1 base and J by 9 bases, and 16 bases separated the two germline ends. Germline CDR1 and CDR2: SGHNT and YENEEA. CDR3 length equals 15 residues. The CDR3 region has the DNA TGTGCCAGCAGCTTAGGAGGGGTCTCAGGGGCTGAGCAGTTCTTC. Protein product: CASSLGGVSGAEQFF.

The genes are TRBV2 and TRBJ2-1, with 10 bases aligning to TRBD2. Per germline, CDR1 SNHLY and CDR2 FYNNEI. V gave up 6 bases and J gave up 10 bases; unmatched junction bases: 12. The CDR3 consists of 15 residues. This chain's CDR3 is CASRPSGSRGWEQFF. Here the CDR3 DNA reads TGTGCCAGCAGACCTAGCGGGAGTCGAGGTTGGGAGCAGTTCTTC.

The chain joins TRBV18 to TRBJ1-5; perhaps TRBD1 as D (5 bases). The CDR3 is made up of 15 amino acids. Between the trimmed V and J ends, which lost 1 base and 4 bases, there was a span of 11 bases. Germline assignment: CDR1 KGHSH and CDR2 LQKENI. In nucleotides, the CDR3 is TGTGCCAGCTCACCACGGGGGGGGTTGAATCAGCCCCAGCATTTT. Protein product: CASSPRGGLNQPQHF.

CDR3 sequence (DNA): TGTGCCAGCAGTTACTCTTATCGAGGGGACAGAGTTGGCTACACCTTC. Translating it yields CASSYSYRGDRVGYTF. V and J are TRBV6-5 and TRBJ1-2; TRBD1 agrees at 7 bases. Trimming at V came to 0 bases and at J to 7 bases, leaving 11 bases not matched to a gene. The CDR3 covers 16 residues. Germline CDR1 reads MNHEY; CDR2 reads SVGAGI.

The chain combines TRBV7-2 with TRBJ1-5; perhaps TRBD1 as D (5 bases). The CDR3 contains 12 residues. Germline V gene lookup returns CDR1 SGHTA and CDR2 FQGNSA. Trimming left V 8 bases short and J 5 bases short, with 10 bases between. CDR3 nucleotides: TGTGCCAGCGGACACAGAGATCAGCCCCAGCATTTT. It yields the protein CASGHRDQPQHF.

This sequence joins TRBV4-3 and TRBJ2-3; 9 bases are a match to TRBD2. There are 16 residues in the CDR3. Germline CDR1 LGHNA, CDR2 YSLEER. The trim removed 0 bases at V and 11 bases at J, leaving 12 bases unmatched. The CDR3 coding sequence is TGCGCCAGCAGCCAAGATTTAGCGGGAGTGGAAGTGAAGCAGTATTTT. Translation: CASSQDLAGVEVKQYF.

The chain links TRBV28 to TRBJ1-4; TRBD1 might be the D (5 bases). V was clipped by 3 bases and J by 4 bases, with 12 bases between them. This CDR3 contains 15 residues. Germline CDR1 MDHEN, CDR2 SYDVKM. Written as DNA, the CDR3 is TGTGCCAGCAGTTTTCCGGGGGGGTTTAATGAAAAACTGTTTTTT. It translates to CASSFPGGFNEKLFF.

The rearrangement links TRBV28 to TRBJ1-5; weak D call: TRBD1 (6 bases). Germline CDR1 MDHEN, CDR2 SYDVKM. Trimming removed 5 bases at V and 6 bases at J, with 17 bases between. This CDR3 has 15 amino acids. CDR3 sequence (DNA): TGTGCCAGCAGTACACTTTCAGGGGCGGTTCAGCCCCAGCATTTT. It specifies CASSTLSGAVQPQHF.

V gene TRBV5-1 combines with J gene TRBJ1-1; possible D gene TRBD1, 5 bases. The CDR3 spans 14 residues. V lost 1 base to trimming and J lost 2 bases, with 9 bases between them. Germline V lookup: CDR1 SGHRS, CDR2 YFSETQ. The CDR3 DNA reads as TGCGCCAGCAGCTTGACAGGAGTTAACACTGAAGCTTTCTTT. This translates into CASSLTGVNTEAFF.

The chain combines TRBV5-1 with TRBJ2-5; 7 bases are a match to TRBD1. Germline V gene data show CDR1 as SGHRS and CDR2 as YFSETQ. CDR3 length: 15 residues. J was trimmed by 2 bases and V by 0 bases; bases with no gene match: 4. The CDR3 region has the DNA TGCGCCAGCAGCTTGGCTCCGGGACAGCAAGAGACCCAGTACTTC. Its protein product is CASSLAPGQQETQYF.

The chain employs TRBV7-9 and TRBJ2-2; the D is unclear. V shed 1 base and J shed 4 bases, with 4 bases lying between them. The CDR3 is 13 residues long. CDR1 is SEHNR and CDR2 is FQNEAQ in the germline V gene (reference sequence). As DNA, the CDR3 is TGTGCCAGCAGCTTAGTTAGCACCGGGGAGCTGTTTTTT. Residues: CASSLVSTGELFF.

The chain's CDR3 is CASSLSSNSGNTIYF. CDR3 coding DNA: TGTGCCAGCAGCCTTTCCAGTAACTCTGGAAACACCATATATTTT. The chain couples TRBV7-9 to TRBJ1-3; D unresolved. The CDR3 consists of 15 residues. The germline V gene encodes CDR1 SEHNR and CDR2 FQNEAQ (reference sequence). V lost 5 bases and J 0 bases, leaving 11 bases between the germline ends. Complete variable domain (other parts from reference TRBV7-9 and TRBJ1-3): DTGVSQNPRHKITKRGQNVTFRCDPISEHNRLYWYRQTLGQGPEFLTYFQNEAQLEKSRLLSDRFSAERPKGSFSTLEIQRTEQGDSAMYLCASSLSSNSGNTIYFGEGSWLTVV.

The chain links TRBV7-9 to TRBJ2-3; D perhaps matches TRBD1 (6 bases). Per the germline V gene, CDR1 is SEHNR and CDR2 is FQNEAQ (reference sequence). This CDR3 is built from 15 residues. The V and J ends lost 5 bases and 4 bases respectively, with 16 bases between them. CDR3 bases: TGTGCCAGCAGCCACCCAGGGGAGAAGGCAGATACGCAGTATTTT. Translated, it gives CASSHPGEKADTQYF.